This is a list of T cell receptor beta chains from one sample in a study of beta chain features in type 1 diabetes. Measured with immunoSEQ multiplex PCR; TCRdb has only the in-frame clones, and not every one. The table records about 650,000 clones, under 15% of them present only once. The sequenced sample consisted of naive CD4+ T cells from blood. These TCRs come from a man aged 25-45 years with type 1 diabetes. The CDR3 runs from the conserved cysteine through the conserved F or W. The D gene is left open where the match is weak. Expanded clones are given a class, and other clones once, few, many or no size at all.

length	size	D	V	J	DNA	CDR3
15	.	.	TRBV7-9	TRBJ2-1	TGTGCCAGCAGCTTAATCTCCGGCTCTGAGGGTGAGCAGTTCTTC	CASSLISGSEGEQFF
13	.	.	TRBV9	TRBJ1-1	TGTGCCAGCAGCGTAGTCTCGGGGACTGAAGCTTTCTTT	CASSVVSGTEAFF
11	few	.	TRBV5-6	TRBJ2-7	TGTGCCAGCAGCCTCGGAAACGAGCAGTACTTC	CASSLGNEQYF
14	.	.	TRBV28	TRBJ2-1	TGTGCCAGCAGTCAGGGGTCATCTCGAAATGAGCAGTTCTTC	CASSQGSSRNEQFF
16	.	.	TRBV2	TRBJ1-1	TGTGCCAGCAGTGGGGGGCGGGGTTCGGGCAGGACTGAAGCTTTCTTT	CASSGGRGSGRTEAFF
14	.	.	TRBV4-3	TRBJ2-5	TGCGCCAGCAGCCAAGATAAGTCTAGAGAGACCCAGTACTTC	CASSQDKSRETQYF
16	few	.	TRBV27	TRBJ2-6	TGTGCCAGCAGGAAGGTAACCCACTCTGGGGCCAACGTCCTGACTTTC	CASRKVTHSGANVLTF
14	few	.	TRBV7-2	TRBJ1-1	TGTGCCAGCAGCTTAGCTTGGTTGAACACTGAAGCTTTCTTT	CASSLAWLNTEAFF
16	.	.	TRBV10-1	TRBJ2-1	TGCGCCAGCAGTGATCCACAGGGGAGGGGGAGGGATGAGCAGTTCTTC	CASSDPQGRGRDEQFF
16	.	.	TRBV4-1	TRBJ1-6	TGCGCCAGCAGCCAACCTTGGACAGCAAAGGATTCACCCCTCCACTTT	CASSQPWTAKDSPLHF
13	few	.	TRBV30	TRBJ2-2	TGTGCCTGGAGTGGAGGACTCACCGGGGAGCTGTTTTTT	CAWSGGLTGELFF
15	.	TRBD1	TRBV6-1	TRBJ2-2	TGTGCCAGCAGTGCGCAGGGGGCGCGGGCCGGGGAGCTGTTTTTT	CASSAQGARAGELFF
17	few	.	TRBV4-3	TRBJ2-2	TGCGCCAGCAGCCAAGATAGGGGACTTGCTGGAGGCGGGGAGCTGTTTTTT	CASSQDRGLAGGGELFF
15	few	.	TRBV6-1	TRBJ1-5	TGTGCCAGCAGTGAAGGGGAGGGGGAGGGTCAGCCCCAGCATTTT	CASSEGEGEGQPQHF
13	few	.	TRBV29-1	TRBJ2-3	TGCAGCGCCCAATTGGGTTGGGGAGATACGCAGTATTTT	CSAQLGWGDTQYF
13	.	.	TRBV7-2	TRBJ2-5	TGTGCCAGCAGCTTCCAGGGAGGAGAGACCCAGTACTTC	CASSFQGGETQYF
16	.	TRBD1	TRBV5-1	TRBJ2-1	TGCGCCAGCAGCTTGGATGGACAGGGGCCTTACAATGAGCAGTTCTTC	CASSLDGQGPYNEQFF
16	few	TRBD1	TRBV5-4	TRBJ2-3	TGTGCCAGCAGCTTAGTGAGACAGGGGGTCCCAGATACGCAGTATTTT	CASSLVRQGVPDTQYF
15	few	.	TRBV28	TRBJ1-5	TGTGCCAGCAGTTCCGAGGACAGAAGCAATCAGCCCCAGCATTTT	CASSSEDRSNQPQHF
14	few	.	TRBV5-1	TRBJ2-3	TGCGCCAGCAGCTCAACAGGGAACACAGATACGCAGTATTTT	CASSSTGNTDTQYF
13	.	.	TRBV14	TRBJ2-3	TGTGCCAGCAGCGGGGTGGGAACAGATACGCAGTATTTT	CASSGVGTDTQYF
13	few	.	TRBV29-1	TRBJ1-6	TGCAGCGTTGCCTACTCCTATAATTCACCCCTCCACTTT	CSVAYSYNSPLHF
15	.	.	TRBV7-2	TRBJ2-3	TGTGCCAGCAGTAGTTTGGGCAGGGTGAGGGATACGCAGTATTTT	CASSSLGRVRDTQYF
12	.	.	TRBV27	TRBJ2-3	TGCTCAAGCGGACTTTACACAGATACGCAGTATTTT	CSSGLYTDTQYF
13	few	TRBD1	TRBV6-4	TRBJ1-5	TGTGCCAGCAGTAGGGACAGCGATCAGCCCCAGCATTTT	CASSRDSDQPQHF
14	.	.	TRBV7-3	TRBJ2-1	TGTGCCAGCAGCCCAAGAGAGGGGTCGGCTGAGCAGTTCTTC	CASSPREGSAEQFF
13	.	.	TRBV2	TRBJ2-5	TGTGCCAGCCGGCGGGGACAGCAAGAGACCCAGTACTTC	CASRRGQQETQYF
11	.	.	TRBV29-1	TRBJ2-1	TGCAGCGTGGGGGAGGGGGATGAGCAGTTCTTC	CSVGEGDEQFF
15	.	TRBD1	TRBV6-6	TRBJ2-3	TGTGCCAGCAGGGGAAAGACAGGGCACACAGATACGCAGTATTTT	CASRGKTGHTDTQYF
14	few	TRBD2	TRBV19	TRBJ2-1	TGTGCCAGTACCCCCGGGGGGGCCTCGGCTGAGCAGTTCTTC	CASTPGGASAEQFF
16	.	TRBD1	TRBV6-5	TRBJ1-1	TGTGCCAGCAGTTACTTGGGACAGGGGAGGACCACTGAAGCTTTCTTT	CASSYLGQGRTTEAFF
14	few	TRBD1	TRBV30	TRBJ2-7	TGTGCCTGGAGTCGGGACAGGGTTTACCACGAGCAGTACTTC	CAWSRDRVYHEQYF
13	few	.	TRBV6-6	TRBJ2-4	TGTGCCAGCACGGTACCAACCAAAAACATTCAGTACTTC	CASTVPTKNIQYF
16	.	TRBD1	TRBV4-3	TRBJ2-5	TGCGCCAGCAGCCCCGAGACCGGGACAGGCGGGGAGACCCAGTACTTC	CASSPETGTGGETQYF
15	.	.	TRBV9	TRBJ2-1	TGTGCCAGCAGCGTAGACGGGACCTCCTACAATGAGCAGTTCTTC	CASSVDGTSYNEQFF
14	.	TRBD1	TRBV9	TRBJ1-2	TGTGCCAGCAGCCCACCCGGGACAGGAGACGGCTACACCTTC	CASSPPGTGDGYTF
16	.	TRBD2	TRBV4-2	TRBJ2-3	TGTGCCAGCAGCCCGGGACTACAAGGGCTCGGGGATACGCAGTATTTT	CASSPGLQGLGDTQYF
16	few	.	TRBV30	TRBJ1-6	TGTGCCTGGAGACTTCCGGGGGCCAGGGTGAATTCACCCCTCCACTTT	CAWRLPGARVNSPLHF